The T cell receptor beta chain under discussion was sequenced for a study of blood T cell repertoires in COVID-19. Authors' data handling: Researchers report that nucleated cell counts were estimated from reference gene primer amplification. TCRdb keeps only in-frame clones here, not all; method: immunoSEQ multiplex PCR. V, J and clone size derive from that table, while D and trimming were established from the DNA sequence. The sample comprises around 60,000 clones, roughly 71% of which are singletons, and under 35% rests with the top ten. The V end lost 5 bases, the J end lost 5 bases, and 21 bases lay between the germline ends. The CDR3 extends over 16 amino acids. CDR1 and CDR2 (germline): SGHTA, FQGTGA.

The TCR comes from a human donor in a cohort sampled during active COVID-19. J is TRBJ1-2 and V is TRBV7-3; D is possibly TRBD1 (6 bases). The sample consisted of peripheral blood. The CDR3 spells CASSPGGQAGRYGYTF. In DNA form, the CDR3 reads TGTGCCAGCAGCCCGGGGGGCCAGGCGGGCAGATATGGCTACACCTTC.